This T cell receptor beta chain was identified in a study of monozygotic twins with inflammatory bowel disease. TCRdb re-called the 5' RACE reads and shows each CDR3 protein once, DNA omitted. This sample contains about 330,000 distinct CDR3 sequences. Germline CDR1 SGHAT, CDR2 FQNNGV. CDR3 length equals 15 residues. Study conclusions and caveats: The authors could not tell different T cell subtypes apart.

Comment on this clonotype: Its antigen is unidentified.

This TCR came from a human donor with ulcerative colitis or Crohn's disease, or a healthy co-twin of an affected twin (not recorded which). This chain uses TRBV11-2 with TRBJ2-7. The sample consisted of blood. The chain's CDR3 is CASSLDGETVYEQYF.